This T cell receptor beta chain derives from a study of cytomegalovirus exposure and HLA in healthy donors. General study points: Several of the most significant clusters were apparently associated with common viral pathogens in a later analysis.

This CDR3 region has 15 residues. Germline V gene lookup returns CDR1 MDHEN and CDR2 SYDVKM. V was cut by 5 bases and J by 5 bases, with 18 bases left in between. PCR employed 60 Vbeta and 13 Jbeta primers. Profiling relied on immunoSEQ multiplex PCR, and the TCRdb table lists in-frame clones only, not all of them. The sample lists some 100,000 clones, around 75% occurring once. This clone was counted only a few times. Its antigen is unknown. The chain joins TRBV28 to TRBJ1-2; tentatively, D is TRBD1 (5 bases). The sequencing input was PBMCs. This clonotype was obtained from a male donor in good health and CMV-seropositive. DNA for the CDR3: TGTGCCAGCAGTCCCCGTTCAACAGGAGGGTATGGCTACACCTTC. The encoded protein is CASSPRSTGGYGYTF.